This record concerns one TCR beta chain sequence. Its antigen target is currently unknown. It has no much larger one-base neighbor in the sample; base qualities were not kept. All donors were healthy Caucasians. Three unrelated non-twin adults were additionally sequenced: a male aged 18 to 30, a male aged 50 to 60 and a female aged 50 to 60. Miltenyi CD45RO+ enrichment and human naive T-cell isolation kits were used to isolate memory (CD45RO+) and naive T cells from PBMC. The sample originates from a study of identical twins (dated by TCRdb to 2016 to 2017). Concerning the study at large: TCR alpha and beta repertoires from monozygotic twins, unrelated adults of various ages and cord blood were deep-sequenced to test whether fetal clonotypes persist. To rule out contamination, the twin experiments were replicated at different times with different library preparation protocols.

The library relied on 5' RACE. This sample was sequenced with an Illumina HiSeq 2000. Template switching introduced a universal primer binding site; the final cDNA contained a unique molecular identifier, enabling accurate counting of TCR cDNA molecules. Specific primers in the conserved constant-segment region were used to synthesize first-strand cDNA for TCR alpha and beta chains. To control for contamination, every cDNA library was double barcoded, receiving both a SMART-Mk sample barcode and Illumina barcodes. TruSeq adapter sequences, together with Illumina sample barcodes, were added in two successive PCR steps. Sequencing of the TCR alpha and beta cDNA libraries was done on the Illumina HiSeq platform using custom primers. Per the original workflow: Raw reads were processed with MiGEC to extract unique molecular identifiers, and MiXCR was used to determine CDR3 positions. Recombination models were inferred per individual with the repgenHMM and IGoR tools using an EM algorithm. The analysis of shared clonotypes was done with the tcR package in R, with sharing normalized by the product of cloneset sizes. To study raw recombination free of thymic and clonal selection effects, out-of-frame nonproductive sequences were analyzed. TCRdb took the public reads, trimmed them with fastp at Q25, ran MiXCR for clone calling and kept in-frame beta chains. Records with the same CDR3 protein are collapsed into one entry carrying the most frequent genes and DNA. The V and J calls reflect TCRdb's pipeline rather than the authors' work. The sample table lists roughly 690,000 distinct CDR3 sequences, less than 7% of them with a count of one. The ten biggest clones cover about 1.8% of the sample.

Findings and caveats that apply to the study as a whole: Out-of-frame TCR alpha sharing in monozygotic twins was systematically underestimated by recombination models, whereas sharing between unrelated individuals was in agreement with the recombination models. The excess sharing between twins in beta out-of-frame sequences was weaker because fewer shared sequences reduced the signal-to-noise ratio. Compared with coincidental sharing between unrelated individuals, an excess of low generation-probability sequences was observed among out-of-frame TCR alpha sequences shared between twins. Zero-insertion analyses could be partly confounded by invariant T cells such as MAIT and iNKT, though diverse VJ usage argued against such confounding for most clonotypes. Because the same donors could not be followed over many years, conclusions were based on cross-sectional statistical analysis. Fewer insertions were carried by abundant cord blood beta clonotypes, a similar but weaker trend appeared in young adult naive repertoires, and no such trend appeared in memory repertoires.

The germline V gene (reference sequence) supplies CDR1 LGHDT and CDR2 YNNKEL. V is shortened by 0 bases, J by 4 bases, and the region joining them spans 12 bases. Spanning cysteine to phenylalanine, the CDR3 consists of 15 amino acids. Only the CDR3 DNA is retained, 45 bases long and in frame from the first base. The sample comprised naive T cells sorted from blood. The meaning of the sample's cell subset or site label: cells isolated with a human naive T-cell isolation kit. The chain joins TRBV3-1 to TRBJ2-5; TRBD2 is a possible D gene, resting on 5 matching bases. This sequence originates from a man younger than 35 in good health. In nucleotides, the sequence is TGTGCCAGCAGCCAAGATTTGTGGGAGCGAGAGACCCAGTACTTC. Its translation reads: CASSQDLWERETQYF.